This T cell receptor (beta chain) originates from a study of CDR3 diversity in severe acne. Germline V CDR1 and CDR2: DFQATT, SNEGSKA (reference sequence). The CDR3 is made up of 17 amino acids. With V trimmed by 3 bases and J by 4 bases, 12 bases remained unmatched. By proportion, this clonotype is medium-sized (0.01 to 0.1%). TCRdb re-derived calls from the PCR reads in MiXCR, one entry per CDR3 protein. The sample yields roughly 79,000 distinct CDR3 sequences, about 53% seen once. The chain uses TRBV20-1 and TRBJ2-2, with TRBD2 matching 9 bases. What was sequenced was blood. This sequence was found in a male donor with severe acne vulgaris. CDR3 sequence reads: CSASGRAGGLSTGELFF. The CDR3 nucleotides read TGCAGTGCTAGTGGGCGAGCGGGAGGATTAAGCACCGGGGAGCTGTTTTTT.